Below, one T cell receptor beta chain is given with its context. The data belong to a study of blood T cell repertoires in COVID-19. Study at large: There were acute and convalescent COVID-19 samples, and they came from the United States, Italy and Spain.

The germline V gene encodes CDR1 SGHNT and CDR2 YYREEE (reference sequence). V was pared by 3 bases and J by 12 bases, with 9 bases of the junction left unmatched. The CDR3 spans 13 residues. Repertoires were generated with immunoSEQ multiplex PCR, while TCRdb's copy carries only in-frame clones and drops some. The repertoire consists of 120,000 or so clones, with around 87% occurring once and the leading ten covering about 3.6%. Sequencing was carried out using peripheral blood. This clonotype was obtained from an older woman with acute or convalescent COVID-19. This sequence joins TRBV5-4 and TRBJ1-5; 7 bases agree with TRBD1. CDR3 loop: CASSSTQTGLQHF. The CDR3 DNA sequence: TGTGCCAGCAGCTCCACTCAGACAGGGCTCCAGCATTTT.